The TCR beta chain described here comes from a study of blood T cells in healthy people across ages. On the study more broadly: Using template switching, researchers captured about one barcoded beta molecule for each two T cells. Study-level results: Lack of knowledge of donor CMV status possibly confounded expanded clonotype changes.

Then a second PCR, running roughly 7 to 11 cycles, was carried out with a sample-barcoded 5' primer and a J-beta primer mix. All samples gave at least 2.5 million CDR3-containing paired-end reads. TCRdb reprocessed the 5' RACE reads via MiXCR and lists one record per CDR3 protein. The sample includes more than 1 million distinct CDR3 sequences, over 35% of them seen just once. A remark on this clonotype: Its antigen is currently unknown.

This CDR3 has 14 amino acids. Germline V gives CDR1 SGHNT, CDR2 YENEEA. The material sequenced was blood. The V and J genes are TRBV11-3 and TRBJ2-4; 9 nucleotides line up with TRBD2. TRBJ2-7 explains the end of the DNA better; the J call may be wrong. The source of this sequence is a woman aged 55-69 years in good health. This chain's CDR3 is CASSWGSGSYEQYF. The CDR3 DNA sequence: TGTGCCAGCAGCTGGGGTAGCGGGAGCTACGAGCAGTACTTC.